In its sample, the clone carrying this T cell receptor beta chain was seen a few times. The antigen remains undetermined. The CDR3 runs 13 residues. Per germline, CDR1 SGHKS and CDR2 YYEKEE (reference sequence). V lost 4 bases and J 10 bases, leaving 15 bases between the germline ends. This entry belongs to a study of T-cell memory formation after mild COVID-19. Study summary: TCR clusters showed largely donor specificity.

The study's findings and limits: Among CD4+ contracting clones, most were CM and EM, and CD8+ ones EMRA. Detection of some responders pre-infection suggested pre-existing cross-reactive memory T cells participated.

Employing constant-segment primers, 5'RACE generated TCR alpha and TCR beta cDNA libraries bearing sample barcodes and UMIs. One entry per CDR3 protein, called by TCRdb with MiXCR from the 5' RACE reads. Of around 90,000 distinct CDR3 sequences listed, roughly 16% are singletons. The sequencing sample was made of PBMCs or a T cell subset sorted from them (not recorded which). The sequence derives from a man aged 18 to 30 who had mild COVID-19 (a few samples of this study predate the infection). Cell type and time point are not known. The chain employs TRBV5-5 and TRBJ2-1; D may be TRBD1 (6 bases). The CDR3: CASSQGQSTEQFF. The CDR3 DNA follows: TGTGCCAGCAGCCAAGGACAGAGCACGGAGCAGTTCTTC.